This entry features one T cell receptor (beta chain) sequence. Original data processing: Amplification from reference gene primers served as the basis for estimated nucleated cell counts. Here immunoSEQ multiplex PCR was the method, and the copy in TCRdb shows in-frame clones only, minus some. D and trimming come from the DNA, and the V and J calls and clone size come from that table. The sample yields approximately 210,000 clones, about 85% seen once. The record originates from a study of blood T cell repertoires in COVID-19. Overall study context: Some COVID-19 samples were acute and others convalescent; all came from the United States, Italy and Spain. From T cells, B-cell-depleted T cells, or PBMCs came the material, which was cDNA or gDNA.

The sample was peripheral blood. The sequence was obtained from a man aged 30-40 years with active or convalescent COVID-19.

CDR3 residues: CAEAEGGIYEQYF. The CDR3 bases are TGTGCCGAAGCCGAAGGGGGAATCTACGAGCAGTACTTC. The V call is TRBV9, the J call TRBJ2-7; D might be TRBD1 (6 bases). Germline V gene lookup returns CDR1 SGDLS and CDR2 YYNGEE. The V gene lost 10 bases and the J gene lost 3 bases, with 17 bases spanning the gap. CDR3 size: 13 residues.